Shown below are 21 T cell receptor beta chains from a single sample sequenced in a study of Tregs in tolerant kidney transplant recipients. Assay: immunoSEQ multiplex PCR; the TCRdb copy retains only in-frame clones and omits some. The sample holds 200,000 to 300,000 clones, about 86% seen once. The sequenced material came from CD4+ T cells from blood. All receptors derive from a human donor in good health.

This rearrangement joins TRBV6-1 to TRBJ2-7, with 8 nucleotides matching TRBD1. CDR3 length: 18 residues. The V segment lost 1 base and the J segment 7 bases; nucleotides outside the gene matches: 18. The V gene's germline CDR1 is MNHNS and CDR2 SASEGT. The CDR3 DNA is TGTGCCAGCAGTGAAGTCATGTCCAGGGGGCGCTTTTTAGGAGAGCAGTACTTC. This gives the protein CASSEVMSRGRFLGEQYF.

The J gene is TRBJ1-5, the V gene TRBV6-1, with a weak D call TRBD1 (6 bases). Germline lookup yields CDR1 MNHNS and CDR2 SASEGT. Trimming took off 3 bases at V and 9 bases at J, with 15 bases between the two ends. The CDR3 is 14 amino acids. The CDR3 DNA is TGTGCCAGCAGTGAGGGGGCGACCAGTCTGCCCCAGCATTTT. Protein: CASSEGATSLPQHF.

The chain joins TRBV6-5 to TRBJ1-1, with no clear D. V lost 4 bases and J lost 8, with 11 bases in between. The CDR3 length is 12 residues. Looked up from germline, CDR1 is MNHEY and CDR2 is SVGAGI. The CDR3 DNA sequence: TGTGCCAGCAGTTCAATCGTGGGGGAAGCTTTCTTT. Translation: CASSSIVGEAFF.

The CDR3 DNA follows: TGTGCCTGGAACCCGATTCCAAGGGCTGAAGCTTTCTTT. It codes for CAWNPIPRAEAFF. V usage is TRBV30 and J usage is TRBJ1-1, with D uncertain. The V and J ends lost 4 bases and 6 bases respectively, with 15 bases between them. Germline lookup yields CDR1 GTSNPN and CDR2 SVGIG (reference sequence). The CDR3 spans 13 residues.

The CDR3 sequence is CASSVVGRGPDTQYF. The CDR3 region has the DNA TGTGCCAGCAGCGTAGTCGGGAGGGGCCCGGATACGCAGTATTTT. The gene calls are TRBV9 and TRBJ2-3; TRBD2 aligns across 8 bases. This CDR3 is 15 amino acids long. V lost 0 bases, J lost 6 bases, and 6 bases stayed unmatched. Germline assignment: CDR1 SGDLS and CDR2 YYNGEE.

The chain combines TRBV12-5 with TRBJ1-4; TRBD1 might be the D (5 bases). Germline loops: CDR1 LGHNT, CDR2 FRNRAP. This CDR3 has 12 residues. V lost 7 bases, J lost 12 bases, and 15 bases lay in between. In nucleotides, the CDR3 is TGTGCTAGTGCCATCGGGGGGGGAGAACTGTTTTTT. Amino acid sequence: CASAIGGGELFF.

The chain employs TRBV9 and TRBJ2-1; D gene unclear. Between the trimmed V and J ends, which lost 0 bases and 5 bases, there was a span of 9 bases. This CDR3 is built from 14 residues. Germline assignment: CDR1 SGDLS and CDR2 YYNGEE. The CDR3 reads CASSVVPANNEQFF. In DNA, the CDR3 is TGTGCCAGCAGCGTAGTCCCAGCTAACAATGAGCAGTTCTTC.

The chain has TRBV5-4 and TRBJ1-2, with 7 bases that match TRBD1. Trimming at V came to 7 bases and at J to 0 bases, leaving 12 bases not matched to a gene. Looked up from germline, CDR1 is SGHNT and CDR2 is YYREEE (reference sequence). CDR3 length: 16 residues. This CDR3 is CASHPRQGGPNYGYTF. The CDR3 DNA reads as TGTGCCAGCCATCCTCGACAGGGAGGGCCTAACTATGGCTACACCTTC.

This chain uses TRBV27 with TRBJ1-4; 9 bases line up with TRBD1. CDR3 length equals 13 residues. The V and J ends lost 11 bases and 7 bases, in that order; junction bases with no gene match: 8. Germline-derived CDR1 and CDR2 are MNHEY and SMNVEV (reference sequence). The CDR3 here is CASKTGGVEKLFF. The CDR3 region has the DNA TGTGCCTCCAAAACAGGGGGCGTTGAAAAACTGTTTTTT.

This chain connects TRBV7-8 to TRBJ2-3, with 10 bases that match TRBD1. J gave up 3 bases and V 5 bases, and 5 bases lay outside the gene matches. The CDR3 extends over 15 amino acids. Germline lookup yields CDR1 SGHVS and CDR2 FQNEAQ. The CDR3 bases are TGTGCCAGCAGCAAGGACAGGGGGGGAACAGATACGCAGTATTTT. Amino acids: CASSKDRGGTDTQYF.

This clone was seen only once. The J gene is TRBJ2-3, the V gene TRBV5-1; TRBD1 matches at 9 bases. The V segment lost 2 bases and the J segment 2 bases; nucleotides outside the gene matches: 9. Germline-derived CDR1 and CDR2 are SGHRS and YFSETQ. This CDR3 region has 17 residues. In nucleotides, the CDR3 is TGCGCCAGCAGCTTCGCCGGGACAGGGCGACTCACAGATACGCAGTATTTT. Protein sequence: CASSFAGTGRLTDTQYF. Together with reference TRBV5-1 and TRBJ2-3, the CDR3 gives the full variable domain: KAGVTQTPRYLIKTRGQQVTLSCSPISGHRSVSWYQQTPGQGLQFLFEYFSETQRNKGNFPGRFSGRQFSNSRSEMNVSTLELGDSALYLCASSFAGTGRLTDTQYFGPGTRLTVL.

The rearrangement links TRBV4-1 to TRBJ1-2, with D unresolved. Germline V lookup: CDR1 MGHRA, CDR2 YSYEKL. The CDR3 length is 14 residues. The V and J ends lost 0 bases and 0 bases respectively, with 5 bases between them. CDR3 sequence: CASSQDLPNYGYTF. CDR3 nucleotides: TGCGCCAGCAGCCAAGATTTACCTAACTATGGCTACACCTTC.

The genes are TRBV2 and TRBJ1-4, with D tentatively TRBD1 (5 bases). Trimming cost V 0 bases and J 5 bases, with 10 bases left between them. CDR1 SNHLY and CDR2 FYNNEI come from the germline V gene. This CDR3 spans 15 amino acids. CDR3 amino acids: CASSEAGGRNEKLFF. The CDR3 nucleotides read TGTGCCAGCAGTGAAGCGGGGGGAAGGAATGAAAAACTGTTTTTT.

The chain has TRBV18 and TRBJ1-2; D is ambiguous. CDR3 length: 15 amino acids. V lost 3 bases and J 2 bases, leaving 13 bases between the germline ends. Germline values: CDR1 KGHSH, CDR2 LQKENI. The CDR3 DNA follows: TGTGCCAGCTCACCTCAAGTGGCTCCGAACTATGGCTACACCTTC. Its translation is CASSPQVAPNYGYTF.

This clone was seen just once. Other DNA sequences in this sample translate to the same CDR3. This chain links TRBV7-9 with TRBJ1-1, with D unclear. The germline gives CDR1 SEHNR, CDR2 FQNEAQ (reference sequence). V was pared by 5 bases and J by 0 bases, with 22 bases between. The CDR3 consists of 18 residues. The CDR3 region has the DNA TGTGCCAGCAGCGCCCCGGGTCAGCGCCGATTTTTGAACACTGAAGCTTTCTTT. Translated, it gives CASSAPGQRRFLNTEAFF.

This clone has just one count. For the CDR3, the DNA is TGTGCCAGCAGTCAGACCTACGAGCAGTACTTC. Translating it yields CASSQTYEQYF. The chain has TRBV2 and TRBJ2-5; D is undetermined. TRBJ2-7 matches the DNA end more closely, so the J call is doubtful. Germline V gives CDR1 SNHLY, CDR2 FYNNEI. CDR3 length: 11 residues.

The V call is TRBV5-1, the J call TRBJ1-2; D is perhaps TRBD1 (6 bases). Germline V gene data show CDR1 as SGHRS and CDR2 as YFSETQ. The CDR3 totals 17 residues. Between the trimmed V and J ends, which lost 6 bases and 5 bases, there was a span of 26 bases. The CDR3 protein is CASTLVGGAAQGYGYTF. CDR3 sequence (DNA): TGCGCCAGCACCCTGGTGGGGGGGGCCGCTCAGGGGTATGGCTACACCTTC.

This chain uses TRBV6-1 with TRBJ2-7; 7 bases are shared with TRBD1. The CDR3 sequence is 13 residues long. Germline V CDR1 and CDR2: MNHNS, SASEGT. Trimming cost V 7 bases and J 6 bases; bases outside gene matches: 9. The CDR3, as DNA: TGTGCCAGCATCGAAGACAGGGTGGGCGAGCAGTACTTC. Its protein product is CASIEDRVGEQYF.

The CDR3 bases are TGTGCCTGGAGTGTCCTTGGGACTTCCCAAGAGACCCAGTACTTC. Translating gives CAWSVLGTSQETQYF. The chain uses TRBV30 and TRBJ2-5; TRBD2 is a possible D gene (6 bases). CDR1 is GTSNPN, CDR2 SVGIG, per germline (reference sequence). The V and J ends lost 0 bases and 1 base respectively, with 12 bases between them. This CDR3 contains 15 residues.

V and J are TRBV19 and TRBJ2-5; no clear D. The CDR3 has 14 residues. Germline V gene sequence: CDR1 LNHDA, CDR2 SQIVND (reference sequence). Deletions cut 1 base from V and 1 base from J, with 7 bases between. CDR3 DNA sequence: TGTGCCAGTAGTATAGGGCAGCCCCAAGAGACCCAGTACTTC. Translating gives CASSIGQPQETQYF. The complete variable domain, with remaining parts taken from reference TRBV19 and TRBJ2-5, reads DGGITQSPKYLFRKEGQNVTLSCEQNLNHDAMYWYRQDPGQGLRLIYYSQIVNDFQKGDIAEGYSVSREKKESFPLTVTSAQKNPTAFYLCASSIGQPQETQYFGPGTRLLVL.

The chain combines TRBV9 with TRBJ2-1; 15 bases fit TRBD2. CDR3 length equals 19 residues. In germline, CDR1 is SGDLS, CDR2 YYNGEE. The J segment lost 1 base and the V segment lost 1 base, leaving 6 bases of the junction unmatched. The CDR3 coding sequence is TGTGCCAGCAGCGTAAGCGGGACTAGCGGGGGGCGGTCCTACAATGAGCAGTTCTTC. As protein: CASSVSGTSGGRSYNEQFF.